The rows below give T cell receptor beta chains drawn from one sample of a study of cytomegalovirus exposure and HLA in healthy donors. Produced via immunoSEQ multiplex PCR; TCRdb's table is partial and in-frame only. The sample lists some 130,000 clones, under 80% seen once, with over 8.5% in the top ten. What was sequenced was PBMCs. These receptor sequences come from a woman in her 50s in good health and CMV-seropositive. The CDR3 runs from the conserved cysteine through the conserved F or W. The order of the fields is D gene, clone size, V gene, CDR3 length, J gene, CDR3 DNA, CDR3 protein. A D gene is named only where the DNA matches it firmly. Only some rows state a clone size, as once, few, many or a class for expanded clones.

>.|.|TRBV5-1|15|TRBJ2-5
TGCGCCAGCAGCTCTGGGGGCAGCTACCAAGAGACCCAGTACTTC
CASSSGGSYQETQYF
>TRBD1|few|TRBV6-6|14|TRBJ1-1
TGTGCCAGCAGCCCGACAGGGGGTAGTACTGAAGCTTTCTTT
CASSPTGGSTEAFF
>TRBD2|.|TRBV2|17|TRBJ2-4
TGTGCCAGCAGTGGAGAAAAGGATAGCGGGGGGGAAAACATTCAGTACTTC
CASSGEKDSGGENIQYF
>.|.|TRBV5-1|14|TRBJ2-2
TGCGCCAGCGCTGTCGACGAGGTCACCGGGGAGCTGTTTTTT
CASAVDEVTGELFF
>.|.|TRBV12-5|16|TRBJ2-2
TGTGCTAGTGGTTTGGTACCGGGGGGCAACACCGGGGAGCTGTTTTTT
CASGLVPGGNTGELFF
>.|.|TRBV30|13|TRBJ1-5
TGTGCCTGGACCAGCGGGGGAGGTCAGCCCCAGCATTTT
CAWTSGGGQPQHF
>.|.|TRBV7-9|14|TRBJ1-5
TGTGCCAGCAGCTTACGGAGTAGCAATCAGCCCCAGCATTTT
CASSLRSSNQPQHF
>TRBD1|.|TRBV7-2|15|TRBJ1-5
TGTGCCAGCAGCTTGGACGGGACAGTCAATCAGCCCCAGCATTTT
CASSLDGTVNQPQHF
>TRBD1|.|TRBV7-3|13|TRBJ1-3
TGTGCCCCCGACGAGACGGACAGGGCAAAATACCAGTTT
CAPDETDRAKYQF
>.|.|TRBV18|15|TRBJ2-3
TGTGCCAGCTCTCCCAAGTCGGGGGGCACAGATACGCAGTATTTT
CASSPKSGGTDTQYF
>TRBD1|.|TRBV5-6|15|TRBJ1-2
TGTGCCAGCAGCCGACGGGACAGGGGGCCCTATGGCTACACCTTC
CASSRRDRGPYGYTF
>.|.|TRBV9|17|TRBJ2-7
TGTGCCAGCAGCGTAGTGGGTTCTGAGGGGGAAGGCTACGAGCAGTACTTC
CASSVVGSEGEGYEQYF